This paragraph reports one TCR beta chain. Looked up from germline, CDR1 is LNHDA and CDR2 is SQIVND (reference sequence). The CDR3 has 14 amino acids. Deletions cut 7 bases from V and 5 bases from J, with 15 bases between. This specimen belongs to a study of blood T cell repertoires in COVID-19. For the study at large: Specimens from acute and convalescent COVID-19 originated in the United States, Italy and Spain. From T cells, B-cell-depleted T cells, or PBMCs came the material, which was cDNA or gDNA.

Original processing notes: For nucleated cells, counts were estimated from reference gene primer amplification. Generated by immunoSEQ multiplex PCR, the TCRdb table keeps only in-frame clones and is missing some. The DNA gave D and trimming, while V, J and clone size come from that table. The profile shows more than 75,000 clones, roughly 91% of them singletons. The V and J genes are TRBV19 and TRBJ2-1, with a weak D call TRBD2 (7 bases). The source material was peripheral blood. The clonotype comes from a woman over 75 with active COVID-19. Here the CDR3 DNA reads TGTGCCAGTAAGGGCCGGGGGGCCGACAATGAGCAGTTCTTC. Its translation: CASKGRGADNEQFF.